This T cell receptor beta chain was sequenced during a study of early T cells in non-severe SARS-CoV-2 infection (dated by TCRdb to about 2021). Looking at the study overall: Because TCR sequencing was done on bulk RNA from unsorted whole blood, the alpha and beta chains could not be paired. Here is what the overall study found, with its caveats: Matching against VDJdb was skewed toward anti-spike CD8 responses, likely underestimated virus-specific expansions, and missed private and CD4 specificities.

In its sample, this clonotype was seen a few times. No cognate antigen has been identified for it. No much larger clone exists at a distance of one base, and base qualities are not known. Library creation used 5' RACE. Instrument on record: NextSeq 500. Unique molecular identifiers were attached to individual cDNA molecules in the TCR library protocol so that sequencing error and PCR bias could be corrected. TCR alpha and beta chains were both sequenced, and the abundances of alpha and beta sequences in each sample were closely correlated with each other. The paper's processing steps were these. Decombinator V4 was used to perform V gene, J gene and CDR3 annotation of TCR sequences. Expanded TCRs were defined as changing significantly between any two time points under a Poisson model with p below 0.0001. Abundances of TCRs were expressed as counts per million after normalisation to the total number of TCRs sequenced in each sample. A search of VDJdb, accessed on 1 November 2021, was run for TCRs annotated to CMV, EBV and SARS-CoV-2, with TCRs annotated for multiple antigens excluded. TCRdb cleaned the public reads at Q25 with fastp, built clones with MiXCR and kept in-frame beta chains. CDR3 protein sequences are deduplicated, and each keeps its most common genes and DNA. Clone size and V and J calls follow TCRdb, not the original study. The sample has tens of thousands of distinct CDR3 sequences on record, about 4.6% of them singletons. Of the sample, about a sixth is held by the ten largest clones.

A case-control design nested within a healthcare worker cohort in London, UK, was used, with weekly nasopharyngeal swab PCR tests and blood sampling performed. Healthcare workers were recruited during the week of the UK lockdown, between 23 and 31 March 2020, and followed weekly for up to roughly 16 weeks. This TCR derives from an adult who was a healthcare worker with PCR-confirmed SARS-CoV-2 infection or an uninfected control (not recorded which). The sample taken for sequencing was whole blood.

The sequenced DNA is TGTGCCAGCAGTCCAGACACAGAGCTTAGCACAGATACGCAGTATTTT. The encoded protein is CASSPDTELSTDTQYF. Recombination connected TRBV6-6 to TRBJ2-3; no D gene can be assigned with confidence. Reading from cysteine to phenylalanine, the CDR3 counts 16 amino acids. The sequence is cut down to CDR3 DNA, 48 bases in frame from base 1. The germline V gene (reference sequence) yields MNHNY for CDR1 and SVGAGI for CDR2. The junction carries 15 bases between V and J, which are trimmed by 5 bases and 0 bases respectively.